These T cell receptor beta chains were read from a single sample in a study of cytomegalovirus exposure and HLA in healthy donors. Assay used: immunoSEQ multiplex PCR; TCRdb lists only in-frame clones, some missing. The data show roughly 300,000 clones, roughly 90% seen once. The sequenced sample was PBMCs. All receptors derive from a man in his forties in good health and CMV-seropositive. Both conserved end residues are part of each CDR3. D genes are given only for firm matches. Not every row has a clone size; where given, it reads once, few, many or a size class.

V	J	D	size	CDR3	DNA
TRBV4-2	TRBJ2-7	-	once	CASSQDPGTSYEQYF	TGTGCCAGCAGCCAAGATCCAGGGACATCCTACGAGCAGTACTTC
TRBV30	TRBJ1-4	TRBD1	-	CAWSDGQGAVEKLFF	TGTGCCTGGAGTGATGGACAGGGGGCGGTTGAAAAACTGTTTTTT
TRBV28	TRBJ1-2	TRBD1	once	CASSHGQGNYGYTF	TGTGCCAGCAGCCATGGACAGGGTAACTATGGCTACACCTTC
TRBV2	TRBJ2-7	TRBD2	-	CASSSSLERLAGAVYEQYF	TGTGCCAGCAGCTCATCCCTTGAGAGACTAGCGGGAGCGGTTTACGAGCAGTACTTC
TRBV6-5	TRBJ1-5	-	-	CASSLQGGDQPQHF	TGTGCCAGCAGCTTACAGGGCGGAGATCAGCCCCAGCATTTT
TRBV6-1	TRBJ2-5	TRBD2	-	CASSEVFGTSGIKETQYF	TGTGCCAGCAGTGAAGTATTCGGGACTAGCGGGATAAAAGAGACCCAGTACTTC
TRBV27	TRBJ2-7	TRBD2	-	CASSSASGNHYEQYF	TGTGCCAGCAGTTCCGCTAGCGGGAACCACTACGAGCAGTACTTC
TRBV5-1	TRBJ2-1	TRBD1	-	CASSRGQGRFDEQFF	TGCGCCAGCAGCCGGGGACAGGGAAGGTTCGATGAGCAGTTCTTC
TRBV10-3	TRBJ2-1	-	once	CAISDGGPYNEQFF	TGTGCCATCAGTGACGGGGGGCCCTACAATGAGCAGTTCTTC
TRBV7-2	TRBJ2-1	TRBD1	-	CASSLGQGNEQFF	TGTGCCAGCAGCTTAGGACAGGGGAATGAGCAGTTCTTC
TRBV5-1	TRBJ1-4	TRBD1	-	CASSPRFLGGRSEKLFF	TGCGCCAGCAGCCCGAGATTTTTAGGGGGCAGAAGTGAAAAACTGTTTTTT
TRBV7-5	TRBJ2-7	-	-	CARSSMLQSEQYF	TGTGCCAGAAGCTCCATGTTACAGTCCGAGCAGTACTTC